These T cell receptor beta chains were read from a single sample in a study of monozygotic twins with inflammatory bowel disease. TCRdb reprocessed the 5' RACE reads and reports one entry per CDR3 protein, with no DNA. Its listing shows about 380,000 distinct CDR3 sequences. Sequenced input: blood. The receptors were sampled from a human donor with ulcerative colitis or Crohn's disease, or a healthy co-twin of an affected twin (not recorded which). Both conserved end residues are part of each CDR3. The order of the fields is J gene, V gene, CDR3 protein.

J gene: TRBJ2-3
V gene: TRBV5-5
CDR3 protein: CASSLAPGTTDTQYF

J gene: TRBJ2-4
V gene: TRBV29-1
CDR3 protein: CSVDVRAKNTQYF

J gene: TRBJ2-7
V gene: TRBV12-3/TRBV12-4
CDR3 protein: CASSLGLGEQYF

J gene: TRBJ2-7
V gene: TRBV7-9
CDR3 protein: CASSSRDRRSYEQYF

J gene: TRBJ1-2
V gene: TRBV5-1
CDR3 protein: CASSLASGAAYGYTF

J gene: TRBJ1-1
V gene: TRBV5-4
CDR3 protein: CASSLGRGRVTEAFF

J gene: TRBJ1-4
V gene: TRBV7-9
CDR3 protein: CASSLIQTTNEKLFF

J gene: TRBJ1-1
V gene: TRBV12-3/TRBV12-4
CDR3 protein: CASSLHGNTEAFF

J gene: TRBJ1-5
V gene: TRBV20-1
CDR3 protein: CSARGTRPDGQPQHF

J gene: TRBJ2-3
V gene: TRBV30
CDR3 protein: CAWTGTGATDTQYF

J gene: TRBJ2-1
V gene: TRBV7-3
CDR3 protein: CASSLGEFSNEQFF

J gene: TRBJ2-1
V gene: TRBV27
CDR3 protein: CASNRASGVYNEQFF

J gene: TRBJ1-1
V gene: TRBV5-1
CDR3 protein: CASFGGGEAFF

J gene: TRBJ2-7
V gene: TRBV7-2
CDR3 protein: CASSKDRGLYEQYF